Sequencing of this TCR beta chain was carried out in a study of radiotherapy plus CTLA-4 blockade in lung cancer. About the study: Roughly a sixth of enrolled patients responded objectively, and roughly 30% had disease control.

With regard to this clone: What it binds is not known.

The study's findings and limits: Reports state that early shifts in blood T cell clones, with interferon-beta, best predicted response.

Germline CDR1 SNHLY, CDR2 FYNNEI. V was clipped by 5 bases and J by 3 bases, with 15 bases between them. This CDR3 region has 15 residues. TCRdb's table, derived via immunoSEQ multiplex PCR, lists solely in-frame clones and lacks some. Of approximately 46,000 clones in the sample, approximately 85% were seen once. The specimen comprised peripheral blood, sampled from a patient treated with radiotherapy plus ipilimumab. V usage is TRBV2 and J usage is TRBJ2-3; D might be TRBD1 (5 bases). This receptor was obtained from a human donor with non-small cell lung cancer whose response to radiotherapy plus ipilimumab could not be evaluated. The CDR3: CASSRQGEGTDTQYF. The CDR3 coding sequence is TGTGCCAGCAGTCGTCAAGGGGAAGGGACAGATACGCAGTATTTT.